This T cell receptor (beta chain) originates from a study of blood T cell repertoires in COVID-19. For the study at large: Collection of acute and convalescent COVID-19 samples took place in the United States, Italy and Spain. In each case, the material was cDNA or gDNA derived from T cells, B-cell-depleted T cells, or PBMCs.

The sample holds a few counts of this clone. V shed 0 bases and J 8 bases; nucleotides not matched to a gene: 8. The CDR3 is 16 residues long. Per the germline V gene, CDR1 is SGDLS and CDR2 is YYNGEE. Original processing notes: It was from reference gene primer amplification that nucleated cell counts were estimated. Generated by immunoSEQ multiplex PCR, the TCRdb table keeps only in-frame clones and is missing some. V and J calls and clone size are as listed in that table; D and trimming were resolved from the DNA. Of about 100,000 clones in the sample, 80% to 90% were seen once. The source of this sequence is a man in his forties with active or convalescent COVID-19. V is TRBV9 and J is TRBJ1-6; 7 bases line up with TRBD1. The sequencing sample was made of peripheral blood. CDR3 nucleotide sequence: TGTGCCAGCAGCGTAGGACAGGGACAAGCTTATTCACCCCTCCACTTT. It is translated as CASSVGQGQAYSPLHF.